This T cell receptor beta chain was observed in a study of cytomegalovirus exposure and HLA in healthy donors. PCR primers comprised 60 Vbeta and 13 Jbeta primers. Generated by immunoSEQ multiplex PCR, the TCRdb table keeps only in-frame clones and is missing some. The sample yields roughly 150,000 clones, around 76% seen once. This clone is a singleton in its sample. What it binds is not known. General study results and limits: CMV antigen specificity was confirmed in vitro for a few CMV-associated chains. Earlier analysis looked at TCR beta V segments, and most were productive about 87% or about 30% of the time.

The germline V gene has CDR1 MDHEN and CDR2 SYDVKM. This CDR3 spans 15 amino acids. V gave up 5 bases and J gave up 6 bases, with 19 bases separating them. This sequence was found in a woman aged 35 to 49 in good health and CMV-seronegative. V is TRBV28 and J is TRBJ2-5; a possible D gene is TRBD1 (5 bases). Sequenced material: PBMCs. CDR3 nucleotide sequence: TGTGCCAGCAGTCAAGGCGACAGATGGTGGCAGACCCAGTACTTC. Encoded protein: CASSQGDRWWQTQYF.